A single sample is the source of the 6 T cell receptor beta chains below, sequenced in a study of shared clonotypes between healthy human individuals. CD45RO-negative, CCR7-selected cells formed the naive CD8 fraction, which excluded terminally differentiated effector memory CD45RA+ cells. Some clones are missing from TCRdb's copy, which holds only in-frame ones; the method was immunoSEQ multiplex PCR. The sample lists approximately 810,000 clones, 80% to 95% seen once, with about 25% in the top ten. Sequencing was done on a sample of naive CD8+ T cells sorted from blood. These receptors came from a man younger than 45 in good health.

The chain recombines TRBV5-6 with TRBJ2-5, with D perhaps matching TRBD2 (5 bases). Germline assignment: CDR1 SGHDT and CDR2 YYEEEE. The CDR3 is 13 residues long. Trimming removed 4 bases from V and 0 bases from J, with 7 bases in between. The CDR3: CASSGGYQETQYF. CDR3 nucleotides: TGTGCCAGCAGCGGCGGGTACCAAGAGACCCAGTACTTC.

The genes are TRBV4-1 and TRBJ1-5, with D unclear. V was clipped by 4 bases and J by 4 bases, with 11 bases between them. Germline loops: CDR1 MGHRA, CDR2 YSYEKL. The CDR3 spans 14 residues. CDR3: CASSPVGTNQPQHF. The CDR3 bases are TGCGCCAGCAGCCCTGTGGGCACTAATCAGCCCCAGCATTTT.

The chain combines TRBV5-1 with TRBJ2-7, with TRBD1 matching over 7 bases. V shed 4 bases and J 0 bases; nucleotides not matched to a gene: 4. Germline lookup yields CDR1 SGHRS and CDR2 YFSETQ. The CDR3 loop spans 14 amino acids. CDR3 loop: CASSQWDSSYEQYF. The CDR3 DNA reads TGCGCCAGCAGCCAGTGGGACAGCTCCTACGAGCAGTACTTC. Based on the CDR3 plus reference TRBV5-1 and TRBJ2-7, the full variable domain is KAGVTQTPRYLIKTRGQQVTLSCSPISGHRSVSWYQQTPGQGLQFLFEYFSETQRNKGNFPGRFSGRQFSNSRSEMNVSTLELGDSALYLCASSQWDSSYEQYFGPGTRLTVT.

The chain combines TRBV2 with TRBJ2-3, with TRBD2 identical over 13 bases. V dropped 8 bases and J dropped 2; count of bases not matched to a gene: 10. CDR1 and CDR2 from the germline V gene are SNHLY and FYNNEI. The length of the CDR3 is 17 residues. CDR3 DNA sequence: TGTGCCAGCCACGGACTAGCGGGAGAGGCGCACACAGATACGCAGTATTTT. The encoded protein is CASHGLAGEAHTDTQYF.

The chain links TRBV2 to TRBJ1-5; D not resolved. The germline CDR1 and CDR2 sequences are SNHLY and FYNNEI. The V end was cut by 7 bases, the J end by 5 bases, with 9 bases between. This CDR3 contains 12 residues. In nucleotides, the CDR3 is TGTGCCAGCAAAAATGTTGATCAGCCCCAGCATTTT. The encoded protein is CASKNVDQPQHF.

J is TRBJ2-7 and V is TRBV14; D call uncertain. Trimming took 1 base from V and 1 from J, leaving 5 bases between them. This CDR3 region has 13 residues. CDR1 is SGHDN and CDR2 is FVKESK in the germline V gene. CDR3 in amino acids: CASSQVGSYEQYF. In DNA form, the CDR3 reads TGTGCCAGCAGCCAAGTGGGGTCCTACGAGCAGTACTTC.